The clone carrying this T cell receptor (beta chain) has only a few counts. No antigen is known for it. This entry comes from a study of T cell repertoires in cytomegalovirus infection. Germline trimming cut 3 bases from V and 2 bases from J; bases unmatched to any gene: 5. Per the germline V gene, CDR1 is LNHDA and CDR2 is SQIVND (reference sequence). The CDR3 length is 16 residues. Each CDR3 protein gets one entry after TCRdb re-called the reads with MiXCR. The sample holds about 340,000 distinct CDR3 sequences; almost 30% are singletons and the top ten take about 20%. The sequences come from cultured PBMCs, collected from culture after CMV antigen stimulation. This sequence joins TRBV19 and TRBJ1-5, with 9 bases fitting TRBD1. The receptor comes from a human donor in good health (CMV status not recorded). Some clones in this sample may be carry-over from other donors' samples. Written as DNA, the CDR3 is TGTGCCAGTAGTATTCGGGACAGGGAGGGCAATCAGCCCCAGCATTTT. Encoded protein: CASSIRDREGNQPQHF.